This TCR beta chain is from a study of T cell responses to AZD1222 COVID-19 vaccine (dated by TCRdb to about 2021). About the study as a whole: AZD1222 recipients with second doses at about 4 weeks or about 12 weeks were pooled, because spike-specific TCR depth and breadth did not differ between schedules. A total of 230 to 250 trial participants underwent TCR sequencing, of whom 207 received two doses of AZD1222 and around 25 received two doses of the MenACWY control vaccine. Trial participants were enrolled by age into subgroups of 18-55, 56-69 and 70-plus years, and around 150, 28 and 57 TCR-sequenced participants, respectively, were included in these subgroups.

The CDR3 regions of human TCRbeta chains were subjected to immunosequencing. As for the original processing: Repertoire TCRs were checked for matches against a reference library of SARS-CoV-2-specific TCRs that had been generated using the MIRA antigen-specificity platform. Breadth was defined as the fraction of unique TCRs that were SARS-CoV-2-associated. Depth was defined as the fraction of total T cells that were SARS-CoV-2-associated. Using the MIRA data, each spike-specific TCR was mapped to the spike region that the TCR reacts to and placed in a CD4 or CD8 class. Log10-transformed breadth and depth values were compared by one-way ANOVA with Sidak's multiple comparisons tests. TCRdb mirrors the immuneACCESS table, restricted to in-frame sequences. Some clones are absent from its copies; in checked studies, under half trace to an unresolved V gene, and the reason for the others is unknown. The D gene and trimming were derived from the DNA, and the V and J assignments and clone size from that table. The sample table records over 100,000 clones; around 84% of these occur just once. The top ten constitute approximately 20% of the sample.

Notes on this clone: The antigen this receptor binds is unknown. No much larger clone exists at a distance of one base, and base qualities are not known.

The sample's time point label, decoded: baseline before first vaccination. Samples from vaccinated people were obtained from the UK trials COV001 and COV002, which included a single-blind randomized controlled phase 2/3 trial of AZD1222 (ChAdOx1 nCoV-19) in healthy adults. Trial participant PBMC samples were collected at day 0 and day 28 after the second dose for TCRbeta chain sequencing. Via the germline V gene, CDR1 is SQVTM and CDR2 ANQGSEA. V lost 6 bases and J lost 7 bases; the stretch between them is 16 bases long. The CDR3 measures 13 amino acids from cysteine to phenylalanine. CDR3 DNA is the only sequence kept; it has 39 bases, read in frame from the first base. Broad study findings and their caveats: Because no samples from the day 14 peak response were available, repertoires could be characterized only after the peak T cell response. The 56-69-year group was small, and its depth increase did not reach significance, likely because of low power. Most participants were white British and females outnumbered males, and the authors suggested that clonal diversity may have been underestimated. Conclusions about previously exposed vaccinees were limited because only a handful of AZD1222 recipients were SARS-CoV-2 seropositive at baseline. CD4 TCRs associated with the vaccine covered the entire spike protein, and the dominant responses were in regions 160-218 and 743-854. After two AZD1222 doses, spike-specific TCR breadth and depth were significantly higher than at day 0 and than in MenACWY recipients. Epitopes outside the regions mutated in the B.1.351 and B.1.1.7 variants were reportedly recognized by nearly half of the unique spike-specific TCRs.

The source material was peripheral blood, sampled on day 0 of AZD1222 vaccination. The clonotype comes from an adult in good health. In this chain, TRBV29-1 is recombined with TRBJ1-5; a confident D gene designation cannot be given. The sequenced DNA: TGCAGCGTAAGGCCGAGGGTGGGACAGCCCCAGCATTTT. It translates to CSVRPRVGQPQHF.